The 19 T cell receptor beta chains reported below all come from one sample, sequenced in a study of blood T cell repertoires in COVID-19. Only in-frame clones appear in the TCRdb table, and some are missing; sequencing was by immunoSEQ multiplex PCR. This sample has roughly 100,000 clones, with 85% to 90% found just once. Sequencing was done on a sample of peripheral blood. Receptors originate from a woman in her 70s with acute or convalescent COVID-19.

The CDR3 loop is CAWSGGTGAGNTIYF. The CDR3 nucleotides are TGTGCCTGGAGTGGGGGAACAGGGGCTGGAAACACCATATATTTT. This chain connects TRBV30 to TRBJ1-3; 7 nucleotides line up with TRBD1. The CDR3 has 15 amino acids. J gave up 2 bases and V 1 base, and 5 bases lay outside the gene matches. The germline gives CDR1 GTSNPN, CDR2 SVGIG (reference sequence).

The rearrangement uses TRBV27 and TRBJ2-2, with D possibly being TRBD1 (6 bases). Germline V gene sequence: CDR1 MNHEY, CDR2 SMNVEV (reference sequence). This CDR3 region has 13 residues. The V gene lost 6 bases and the J gene lost 5 bases, with 10 bases spanning the gap. In DNA, the CDR3 is TGTGCCAGCAGAGGCAGGGGAACCGGGGAGCTGTTTTTT. Its translation: CASRGRGTGELFF.

There are a few counts of this clone. The chain combines TRBV30 with TRBJ2-7; TRBD1 might be the D (6 bases). The germline V and J ends were trimmed by 7 bases and 2 bases, with 21 bases remaining between them. The CDR3 sequence is 15 residues long. The germline gives CDR1 GTSNPN, CDR2 SVGIG (reference sequence). CDR3 sequence: CALLVAGTPTYEQYF. The CDR3 DNA is TGTGCCTTACTTGTGGCCGGGACACCTACCTACGAGCAGTACTTC.

The rearrangement links TRBV11-2 to TRBJ1-1; D remains ambiguous. Germline CDR1 reads SGHAT; CDR2 reads FQNNGV. Between the trimmed V and J ends, which lost 1 base and 3 bases, there was a span of 6 bases. The CDR3 is 13 amino acids. The CDR3 spells CASSLVPDTEAFF. In DNA, the CDR3 is TGTGCCAGCAGCTTAGTTCCCGACACTGAAGCTTTCTTT.

The CDR3 DNA sequence: TGTGCCAGCAGCCAGAAGGTTGGATCGGGGGGGTGGTACAATGAGCAGTTCTTC. This translates into CASSQKVGSGGWYNEQFF. The gene calls are TRBV14 and TRBJ2-1, with 8 bases identical to TRBD2. Germline trimming cut 3 bases from V and 4 bases from J; bases unmatched to any gene: 14. Germline V gives CDR1 SGHDN, CDR2 FVKESK. The CDR3 has 18 amino acids.

V gene TRBV19 combines with J gene TRBJ1-6; a possible D gene is TRBD1 (6 bases). Germline V gene lookup returns CDR1 LNHDA and CDR2 SQIVND (reference sequence). Trimming pared 6 bases from V and 9 bases from J, leaving 18 bases between. This CDR3 is built from 15 residues. The CDR3 is CASSAQGGGASPLHF. CDR3 in DNA: TGTGCCAGTAGCGCCCAAGGAGGGGGGGCTTCACCCCTCCACTTT.

This chain links TRBV4-1 with TRBJ2-1; 7 nucleotides line up with TRBD2. Trimming took 0 bases from V and 4 from J; bases not matched to a gene: 9. In germline, CDR1 is MGHRA, CDR2 YSYEKL. The CDR3 runs 17 residues. CDR3 nucleotide sequence: TGCGCCAGCAGCCAAGATCCCCAGGGAGGGTATTACAATGAGCAGTTCTTC. Protein: CASSQDPQGGYYNEQFF.

Of note for this clone: One end of the junction is discordant with germline, which a read error may explain. The V gene is TRBV19, the J gene TRBJ2-1, with a possible D match to TRBD2 (5 bases). This CDR3 spans 13 amino acids. CDR1 is LNHDA and CDR2 is SQIVND in the germline V gene (reference sequence). For the CDR3, the DNA is TGTGCCAGTAGTATATCGGGATACAGTGAGCAGTTCTTC. Its translation is CASSISGYSEQFF.

CDR3 sequence (DNA): TGTGCCAGCAGTGCCCGGACAGACAATGAAAAACTGTTTTTT. As protein: CASSARTDNEKLFF. The chain recombines TRBV6-2 or TRBV6-3 with TRBJ1-4; the D gene is possibly TRBD1 (6 bases). CDR3 size: 14 residues. Germline V gene data show CDR1 as MNHEY and CDR2 as SVGEGT. The germline V and J ends were trimmed by 5 bases and 5 bases, with 12 bases remaining between them.

The rearrangement links TRBV5-1 to TRBJ2-1; 12 bases align to TRBD1. The CDR3 length is 17 residues. CDR1 is SGHRS and CDR2 is YFSETQ in the germline V gene. V lost 5 bases and J lost 0; bases outside the gene matches: 6. The CDR3: CASSPGTGGGSYNEQFF. CDR3 nucleotides: TGCGCCAGCAGTCCCGGGACAGGGGGCGGCTCCTACAATGAGCAGTTCTTC.

The chain has TRBV19 and TRBJ2-1; 8 bases fit TRBD2. V dropped 4 bases and J dropped 11; count of bases not matched to a gene: 13. Germline CDR1 LNHDA, CDR2 SQIVND (reference sequence). This CDR3 contains 15 residues. The CDR3 here is CASSTTSGTNVKQFF. DNA of the CDR3: TGTGCCAGTAGTACCACTAGCGGCACGAATGTTAAGCAGTTCTTC.

The rearrangement links TRBV12-2 to TRBJ1-6; the table's TRBD1 call for D was not verified on the DNA. TRBV12-2 is classified as a pseudogene. This CDR3 comprises 21 residues. The CDR3 sequence is CASRLALSRGQGLAYNSPLHF. The CDR3 region has the DNA TGTGCAAGTCGCTTAGCACTGTCACGGGGCCAGGGGTTGGCCTATAATTCACCCCTCCACTTT.

The V gene is TRBV6-1, the J gene TRBJ1-5; perhaps TRBD1 as D (6 bases). Trimming pared 0 bases from V and 5 bases from J, leaving 23 bases between. The germline V gene has CDR1 MNHNS and CDR2 SASEGT. The CDR3 is made up of 19 amino acids. The DNA of the CDR3 is TGTGCCAGCAGTGAAGCAGTGGAGGGGGGGAAGATGATCTATCAGCCCCAGCATTTT. Amino acid sequence: CASSEAVEGGKMIYQPQHF.

The J gene is TRBJ2-7, the V gene TRBV13, with a tentative D call TRBD1 (6 bases). V was pared by 5 bases and J by 4 bases, with 15 bases between. Germline assignment: CDR1 PRHDT and CDR2 FYEKMQ (reference sequence). CDR3 length equals 14 residues. The CDR3 loop reads CASSPMSGAYEQYF. CDR3 bases: TGTGCCAGCAGCCCAATGTCAGGGGCGTACGAGCAGTACTTC.

J is TRBJ2-7 and V is TRBV27, with 8 bases matching TRBD2. The J segment lost 2 bases and the V segment lost 4 bases, leaving 1 base of the junction unmatched. CDR1 is MNHEY and CDR2 is SMNVEV in the germline V gene (reference sequence). This CDR3 is 13 amino acids long. The CDR3, as DNA: TGTGCCAGCAGTTCGGGGGGGCCCTACGAGCAGTACTTC. This translates into CASSSGGPYEQYF.

This chain uses TRBV5-8 with TRBJ2-2; no clear D. V gave up 1 base and J gave up 2 bases, with 6 bases separating them. This CDR3 region has 14 residues. Looked up from germline, CDR1 is SGHTS and CDR2 is YDEGEE. CDR3 amino acids: CASSLNYNTGELFF. The CDR3 DNA is TGTGCCAGCAGCTTGAACTATAACACCGGGGAGCTGTTTTTT.

This chain uses TRBV28 with TRBJ1-5; unclear D gene. Germline lookup yields CDR1 MDHEN and CDR2 SYDVKM. The V and J ends lost 10 bases and 4 bases respectively, with 17 bases between them. The CDR3 spans 14 residues. CDR3 sequence: CATRAGGLNQPQHF. The CDR3 coding sequence is TGTGCCACCCGTGCGGGCGGATTGAATCAGCCCCAGCATTTT.

In this sample, this clone turned up once. The rearrangement uses TRBV11-3 and TRBJ1-1; 12 bases map to TRBD1. J lost 5 bases, V lost 5 bases, and 6 bases had no gene match. Germline lookup yields CDR1 SGHNT and CDR2 YENEEA. The length of the CDR3 is 15 residues. The CDR3 here is CASSAGTGGLTEAFF. The CDR3, as DNA: TGTGCCAGCAGCGCGGGGACAGGGGGCTTGACTGAAGCTTTCTTT. The variable domain in full, completed from reference TRBV11-3 and TRBJ1-1, reads EAGVVQSPRYKIIEKKQPVAFWCNPISGHNTLYWYLQNLGQGPELLIRYENEEAVDDSQLPKDRFSAERLKGVDSTLKIQPAELGDSAVYLCASSAGTGGLTEAFFGQGTRLTVV.

This clone was seen a single time. This chain links TRBV3-1 (or the pseudogene TRBV3-2) with TRBJ1-1; 10 bases match TRBD1. The junction had 6 bases not matched to a gene; V was cut back by 4 bases and J by 4 bases. This CDR3 has 15 amino acids. CDR1 and CDR2 from the germline V gene are LGHDT and YNNKEL (reference sequence). CDR3 coding DNA: TGTGCCAGCAGCCCCTGGGACAGGGGATCCACTGAAGCTTTCTTT. Its protein is CASSPWDRGSTEAFF.